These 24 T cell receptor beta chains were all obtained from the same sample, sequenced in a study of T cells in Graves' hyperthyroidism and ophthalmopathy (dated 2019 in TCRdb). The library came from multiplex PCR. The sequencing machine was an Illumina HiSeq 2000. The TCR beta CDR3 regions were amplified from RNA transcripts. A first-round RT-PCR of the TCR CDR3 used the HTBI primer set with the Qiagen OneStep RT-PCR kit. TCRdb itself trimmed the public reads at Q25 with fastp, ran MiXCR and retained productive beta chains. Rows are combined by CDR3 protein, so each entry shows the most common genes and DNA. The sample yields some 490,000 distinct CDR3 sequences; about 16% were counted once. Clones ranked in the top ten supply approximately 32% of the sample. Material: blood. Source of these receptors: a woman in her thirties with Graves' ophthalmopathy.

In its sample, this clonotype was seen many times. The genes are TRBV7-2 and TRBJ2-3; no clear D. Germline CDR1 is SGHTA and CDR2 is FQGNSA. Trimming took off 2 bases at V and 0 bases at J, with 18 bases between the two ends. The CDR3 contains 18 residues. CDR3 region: CASSLRLTKISSTDTQYF. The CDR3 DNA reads TGTGCCAGCAGCTTACGACTGACCAAAATATCTAGCACAGATACGCAGTATTTT.

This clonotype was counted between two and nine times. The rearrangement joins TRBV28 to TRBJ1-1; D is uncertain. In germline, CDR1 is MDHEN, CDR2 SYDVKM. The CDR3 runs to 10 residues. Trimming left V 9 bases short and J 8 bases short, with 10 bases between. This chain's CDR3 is CARFGCEAFF. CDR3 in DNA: TGTGCCAGATTCGGATGCGAAGCTTTCTTT.

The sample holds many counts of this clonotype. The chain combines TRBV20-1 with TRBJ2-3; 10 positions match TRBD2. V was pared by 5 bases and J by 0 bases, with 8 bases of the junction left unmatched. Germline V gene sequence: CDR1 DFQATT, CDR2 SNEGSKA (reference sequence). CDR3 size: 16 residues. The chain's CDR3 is CSALAGGPPSTDTQYF. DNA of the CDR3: TGCAGTGCTTTAGCGGGAGGACCTCCTAGCACAGATACGCAGTATTTT.

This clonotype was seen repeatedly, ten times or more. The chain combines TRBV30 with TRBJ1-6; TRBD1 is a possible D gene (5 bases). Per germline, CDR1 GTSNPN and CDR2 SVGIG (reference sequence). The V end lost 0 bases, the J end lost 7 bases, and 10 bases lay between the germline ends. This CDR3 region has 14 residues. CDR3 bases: TGTGCCTGGAGTGTAGGGCAGGGCAATTCACCCCTCCACTTT. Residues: CAWSVGQGNSPLHF.

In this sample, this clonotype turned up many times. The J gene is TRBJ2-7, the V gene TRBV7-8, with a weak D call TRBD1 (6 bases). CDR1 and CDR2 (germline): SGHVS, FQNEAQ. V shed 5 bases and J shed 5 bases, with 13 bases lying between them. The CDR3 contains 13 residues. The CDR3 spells CASSQPPGDEQYF. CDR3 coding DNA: TGTGCCAGCAGCCAACCCCCAGGGGACGAGCAGTACTTC.

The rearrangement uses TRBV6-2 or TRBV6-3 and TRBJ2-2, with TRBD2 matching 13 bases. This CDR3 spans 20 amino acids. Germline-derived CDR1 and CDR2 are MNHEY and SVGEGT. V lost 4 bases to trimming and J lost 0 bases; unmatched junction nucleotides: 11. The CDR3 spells CASSWTPGLAGFPNTGELFF. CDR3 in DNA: TGTGCCAGCAGTTGGACCCCGGGACTAGCGGGATTTCCGAACACCGGGGAGCTGTTTTTT.

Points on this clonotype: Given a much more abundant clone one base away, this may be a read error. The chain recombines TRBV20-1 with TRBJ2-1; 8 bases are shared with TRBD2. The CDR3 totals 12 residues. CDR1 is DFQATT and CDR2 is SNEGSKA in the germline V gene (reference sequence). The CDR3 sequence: CSAREAAGEQLF. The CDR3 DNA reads TGCAGTGCTAGAGAGGCAGCGGGAGAGCAGCTCTTC.

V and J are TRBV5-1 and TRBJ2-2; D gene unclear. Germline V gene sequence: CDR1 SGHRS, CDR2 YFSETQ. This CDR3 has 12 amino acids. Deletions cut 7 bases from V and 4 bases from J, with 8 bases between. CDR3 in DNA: TGCGCCAGCCAACCCGGCACCGGGGAGCTGTTTTTT. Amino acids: CASQPGTGELFF.

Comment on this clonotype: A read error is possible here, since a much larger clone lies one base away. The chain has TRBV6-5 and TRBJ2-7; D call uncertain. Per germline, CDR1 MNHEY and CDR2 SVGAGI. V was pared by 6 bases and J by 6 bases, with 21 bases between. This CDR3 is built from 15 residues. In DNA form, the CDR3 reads TGTGCCAGCAGACTCGCCCTTAAAGGATCGGGCGAGCAGTACTTC. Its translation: CASRLALKGSGEQYF.

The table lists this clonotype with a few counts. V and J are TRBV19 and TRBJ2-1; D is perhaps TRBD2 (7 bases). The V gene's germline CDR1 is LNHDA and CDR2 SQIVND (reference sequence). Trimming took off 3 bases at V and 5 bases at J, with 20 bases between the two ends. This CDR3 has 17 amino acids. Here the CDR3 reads CASSMGGQGRMNNEQFF. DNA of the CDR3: TGTGCCAGTAGTATGGGGGGGCAAGGGAGAATGAACAATGAGCAGTTCTTC.

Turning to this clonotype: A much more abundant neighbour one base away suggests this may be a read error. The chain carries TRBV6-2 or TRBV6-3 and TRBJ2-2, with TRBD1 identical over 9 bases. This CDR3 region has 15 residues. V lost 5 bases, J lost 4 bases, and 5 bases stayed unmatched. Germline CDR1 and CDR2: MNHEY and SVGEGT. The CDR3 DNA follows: TGTGCCAGCAGTCCGCGGGGACAGGGCACCGGGGAGCTGTTTTTT. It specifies CASSPRGQGTGELFF.

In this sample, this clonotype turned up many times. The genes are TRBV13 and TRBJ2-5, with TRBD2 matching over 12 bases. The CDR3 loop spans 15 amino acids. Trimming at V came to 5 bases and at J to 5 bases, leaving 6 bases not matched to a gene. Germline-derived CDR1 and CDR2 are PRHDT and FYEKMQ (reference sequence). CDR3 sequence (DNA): TGTGCCAGCAGCGCTCTAGCGGGAGGGGGTGAGACCCAGTACTTC. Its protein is CASSALAGGGETQYF. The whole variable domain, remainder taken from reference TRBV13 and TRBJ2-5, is AAGVIQSPRHLIKEKRETATLKCYPIPRHDTVYWYQQGPGQDPQFLISFYEKMQSDKGSIPDRFSAQQFSDYHSELNMSSLELGDSALYFCASSALAGGGETQYFGPGTRLLVL.

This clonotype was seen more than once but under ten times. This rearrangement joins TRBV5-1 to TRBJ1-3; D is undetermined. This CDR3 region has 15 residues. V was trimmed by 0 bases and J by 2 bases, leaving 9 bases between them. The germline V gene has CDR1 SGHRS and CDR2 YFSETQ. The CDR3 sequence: CASSLGGGTGNTIYF. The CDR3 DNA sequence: TGCGCCAGCAGCTTGGGCGGAGGGACTGGAAACACCATATATTTT.

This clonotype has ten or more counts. The CDR3 region is CASSSTGTGELFF. The CDR3 DNA is TGTGCCAGCTCATCGACAGGGACCGGGGAGCTGTTTTTT. The rearrangement joins TRBV18 to TRBJ2-2; TRBD1 agrees at 7 bases. This CDR3 has 13 residues. Germline V lookup: CDR1 KGHSH, CDR2 LQKENI. Losses at the gene ends were 5 bases for V and 5 bases for J; bases not matched to a gene: 2.

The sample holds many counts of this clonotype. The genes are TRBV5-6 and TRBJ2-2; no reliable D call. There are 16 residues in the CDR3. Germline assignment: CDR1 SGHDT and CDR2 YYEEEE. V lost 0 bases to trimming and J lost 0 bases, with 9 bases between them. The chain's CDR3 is CASSLVGWTNTGELFF. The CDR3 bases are TGTGCCAGCAGCTTGGTTGGTTGGACGAACACCGGGGAGCTGTTTTTT.

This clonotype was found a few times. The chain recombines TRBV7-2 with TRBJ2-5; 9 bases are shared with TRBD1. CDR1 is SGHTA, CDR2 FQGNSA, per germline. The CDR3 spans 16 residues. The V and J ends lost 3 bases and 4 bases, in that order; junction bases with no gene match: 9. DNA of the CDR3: TGTGCCAGCAGCTTGGGGGCGGGACAGGGTAGAGAGACCCAGTACTTC. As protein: CASSLGAGQGRETQYF.

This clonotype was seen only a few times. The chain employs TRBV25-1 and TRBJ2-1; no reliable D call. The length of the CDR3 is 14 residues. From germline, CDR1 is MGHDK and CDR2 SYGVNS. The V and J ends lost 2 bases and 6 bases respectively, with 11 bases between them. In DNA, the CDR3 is TGTGCCAGCAGTGAAATTAGGGCCTCCAATGAGCAGTTCTTC. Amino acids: CASSEIRASNEQFF.

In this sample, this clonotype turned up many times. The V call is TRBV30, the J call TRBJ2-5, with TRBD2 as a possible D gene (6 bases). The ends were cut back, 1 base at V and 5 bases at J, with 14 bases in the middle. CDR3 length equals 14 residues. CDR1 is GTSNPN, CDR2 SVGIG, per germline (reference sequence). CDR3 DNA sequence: TGTGCCTGGAGTGCACCGGGACTCGGGGAGACCCAGTACTTC. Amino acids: CAWSAPGLGETQYF.

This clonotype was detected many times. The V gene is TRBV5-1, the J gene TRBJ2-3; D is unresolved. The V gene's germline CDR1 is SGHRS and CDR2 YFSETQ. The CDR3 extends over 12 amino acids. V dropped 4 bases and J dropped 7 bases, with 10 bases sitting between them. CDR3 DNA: TGCGCCAGCAGCGCGGACCACAATACGCAGTATTTT. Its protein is CASSADHNTQYF.

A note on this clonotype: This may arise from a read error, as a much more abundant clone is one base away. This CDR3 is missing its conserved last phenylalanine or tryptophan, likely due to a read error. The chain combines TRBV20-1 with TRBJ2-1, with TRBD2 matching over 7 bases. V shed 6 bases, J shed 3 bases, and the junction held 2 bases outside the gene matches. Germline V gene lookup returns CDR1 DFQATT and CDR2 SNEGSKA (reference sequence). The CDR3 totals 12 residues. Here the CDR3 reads CSATSDYNEQFS. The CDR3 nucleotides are TGCAGTGCCACTAGCGACTACAATGAGCAGTTCTCC.

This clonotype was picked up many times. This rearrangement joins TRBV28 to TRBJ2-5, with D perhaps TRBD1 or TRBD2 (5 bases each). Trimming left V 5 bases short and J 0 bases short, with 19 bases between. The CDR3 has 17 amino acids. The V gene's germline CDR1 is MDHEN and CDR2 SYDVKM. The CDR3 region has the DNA TGTGCCAGCAGTACCTCGCCAGGGACCGCGTACCAAGAGACCCAGTACTTC. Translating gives CASSTSPGTAYQETQYF.

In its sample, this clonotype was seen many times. CDR3 DNA: TGCGCCAGCAAGGCCCGCTATGAGCAGTTCTTC. Its protein is CASKARYEQFF. The genes are TRBV5-1 and TRBJ2-1; D gene ambiguous. Germline V gene sequence: CDR1 SGHRS, CDR2 YFSETQ. The germline V and J ends were trimmed by 6 bases and 8 bases, with 9 bases remaining between them. The CDR3 covers 11 residues.

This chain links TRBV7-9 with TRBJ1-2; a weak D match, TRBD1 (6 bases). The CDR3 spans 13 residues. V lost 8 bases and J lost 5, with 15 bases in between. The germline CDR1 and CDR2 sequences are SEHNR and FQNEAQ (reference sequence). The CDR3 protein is CASGLQGPYGYTF. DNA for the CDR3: TGTGCCAGCGGACTCCAGGGGCCTTATGGCTACACCTTC.

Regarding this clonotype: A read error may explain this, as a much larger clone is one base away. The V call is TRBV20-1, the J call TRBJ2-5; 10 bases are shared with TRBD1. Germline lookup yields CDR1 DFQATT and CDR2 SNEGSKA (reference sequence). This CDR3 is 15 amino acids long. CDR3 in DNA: TGCAGTGCCAGAAGGGACAGGGGCCCCCCAGAGACCCAGTGCTTC. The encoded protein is CSARRDRGPPETQCF.